This T cell receptor beta chain was captured by sequencing in a study of T cells in Graves' hyperthyroidism and ophthalmopathy (dated by TCRdb to between 2018 and 2021). General notes on the study: Peripheral blood samples were taken at initial diagnosis, before any treatment was given. According to the paper, TCR Vbeta CDR3 sequencing was carried out on about 140 peripheral blood samples, which came from approximately 43 ophthalmopathy, fewer than 80 hyperthyroidism and roughly 17 progressor patients. In addition, the study compared T-cell repertoires in thyroid tissue and in blood from 6 or 7 Graves' hyperthyroidism patients. After blood sampling, hyperthyroidism patients were treated with methimazole at a starting dose of 30 mg daily, and ophthalmopathy patients were treated with high-dose intravenous methylprednisolone. For training and testing, the 80 to 100 patients in the discovery cohort were randomly divided in a 7:3 ratio. Prospective prediction of ophthalmopathy was tested in an independent validation cohort of approximately 19 hyperthyroidism patients and 17 patients who later progressed to ophthalmopathy. TCR V-J signatures able to tell the groups apart were searched for in a discovery cohort of 90 to 100 patients, of whom more than 40 had Graves' ophthalmopathy and roughly 59 had stable Graves' hyperthyroidism. Study-wide conclusions, independent of this receptor: In validation, the model predicted progression to ophthalmopathy a median of 6.5 months before onset, with 65% to 71% sensitivity and 72.22% specificity. In cross-validation, a model built on a 13 V-J signature told ophthalmopathy apart from stable hyperthyroidism with 87.88% sensitivity and about 81% specificity, and in testing the same model reached 80%/75%. No statistical method was used to set the sample size in advance, and investigators knew the group allocation. Most expanded thyroid clonotypes (frequency above 0.001) were also detected in blood, suggesting blood repertoires may reflect thyroid immune responses.

A patient counted as having stable Graves' hyperthyroidism if no progression to ophthalmopathy occurred over 18 months of follow-up. The hyperthyroidism patients were between 18 and 65 years old and newly diagnosed, with a disease duration of less than 2 months. Patients with uncontrolled infections, other autoimmune diseases, pregnancy or lactation were excluded. Diagnoses were based on clinical symptoms, serum thyroxine and TRAb, thyroid ultrasound and orbital computed tomography. Ficoll-Paque density gradient centrifugation was used to isolate PBMCs from 9.5 to 10 ml of fresh peripheral blood. Trizol reagent was used to extract total RNA, and RNA quality was then checked on an Agilent 2100 Bioanalyzer. As concerns this clonotype: Its antigen specificity is not known. No clone much larger than this one lies a single base away; base qualities are absent.

The TCR beta CDR3 regions were amplified from RNA transcripts. For the first round of RT-PCR on the TCR CDR3, the HTBI primer set was used together with the Qiagen OneStep RT-PCR kit. Libraries were constructed in a second round of multiplex PCR, after which size selection and purification were carried out. Libraries were sequenced paired-end with 100 bp reads on an Illumina HiSeq2000. Per the source publication's procedure: SOAPnuke was used to process the raw data, with reads discarded if the reads contained adapters or uncalled bases, had a mean Phred below 15, or lacked an exact constant-primer or identifier match. High-quality paired reads were merged using COPE v1.2.5, and each unique nucleotide sequence was defined as a clonotype. Clonotypes were aligned to IMGT TRBV, TRBD and TRBJ reference segments using MiTCR v1.1. The analysis was restricted to V-J combinations with a frequency above 0.0001, which together covered 99.2% of the repertoires. A TCS score was defined as the ratio of F50 (clonal expansion) to E x V (chaos), with BLOSUM62-based TCRdist applied between CDR3 peptides within each V-J. Welch's t-statistics and random forest reduced around 550 V-J features to roughly 13, which were used in a naive Bayes classifier (R e1071). Through fastp at Q25 and MiXCR, TCRdb rebuilt clones from the public reads, retaining in-frame beta chains. Rows are combined by CDR3 protein, so each entry shows the most common genes and DNA. TCRdb, rather than the study authors, made the V and J calls. In this sample the table shows some 700,000 distinct CDR3 sequences, 17% of which occur a single time. Roughly 16% of the sample belongs to the ten largest clones.

The receptor comes from a man aged 50 or older with Graves' hyperthyroidism. The sequencing input was blood.

The CDR3 in this case is CASGLTQHNTEAFF. The sequenced DNA is TGTGCCAGCGGCCTGACACAGCACAACACTGAAGCTTTCTTT. The chain is made from TRBV3-1 and TRBJ1-1, with the D gene not clear enough to name. The CDR3 spans 14 residues, from the cysteine through the phenylalanine. Of all the DNA, just the CDR3 is kept, 42 bases in frame from base 1. V sheds 8 bases and J sheds 2 bases, leaving 15 bases between their ends. The germline V gene (reference sequence) provides CDR1 LGHDT and CDR2 YNNKEL.